The 5 T cell receptor beta chains given below trace back to one sample, sequenced in a study of blood T cell repertoires in COVID-19. TCRdb's table, derived via immunoSEQ multiplex PCR, lists solely in-frame clones and lacks some. Of under 250,000 clones in the sample, about nine tenths were seen once. The sequenced sample consisted of peripheral blood. The receptors derive from a woman between 55 and 75 years old with acute or convalescent COVID-19.

The chain couples TRBV19 to TRBJ2-5; 9 nucleotides agree with TRBD2. The CDR3 runs 15 residues. V lost 2 bases, J lost 0 bases, and 1 base stayed unmatched. From germline, CDR1 is LNHDA and CDR2 SQIVND (reference sequence). The chain's CDR3 is CASSIRLADQETQYF. CDR3 coding DNA: TGTGCCAGTAGTATAAGACTAGCGGACCAAGAGACCCAGTACTTC.

The V gene is TRBV27, the J gene TRBJ1-2, with D perhaps matching TRBD1 (5 bases). Germline V CDR1 and CDR2: MNHEY, SMNVEV (reference sequence). V was cut by 4 bases and J by 7 bases, with 16 bases left in between. This CDR3 is 14 amino acids long. The CDR3 region is CASSSRGEHAGYTF. The CDR3 coding sequence is TGTGCCAGCAGTTCAAGGGGCGAACATGCTGGCTACACCTTC.

The V and J genes are TRBV28 and TRBJ1-6; possibly TRBD1 for D (5 bases). The CDR3 is made up of 15 amino acids. In germline, CDR1 is MDHEN, CDR2 SYDVKM. Trimming removed 6 bases from V and 5 bases from J, with 14 bases in between. CDR3 DNA: TGTGCCAGCAGGCCCGCGGACACCAATAATTCACCCCTCCACTTT. It specifies CASRPADTNNSPLHF.

This rearrangement joins TRBV11-2 to TRBJ2-3, with 9 bases aligning to TRBD1. Trimming removed 5 bases from V and 2 bases from J; junction bases left unmatched: 8. Germline V CDR1 and CDR2: SGHAT, FQNNGV. The CDR3 loop spans 16 amino acids. The CDR3 nucleotides read TGTGCCAGCAGCCCCGGACAGGGGAGTCCCACAGATACGCAGTATTTT. It translates to CASSPGQGSPTDTQYF.

This rearrangement joins TRBV5-6 to TRBJ1-4, with TRBD1 matching over 9 bases. CDR3 length: 16 residues. Germline trimming cut 4 bases from V and 7 bases from J; bases unmatched to any gene: 11. Germline CDR1 is SGHDT and CDR2 is YYEEEE. Here the CDR3 DNA reads TGTGCCAGCAGCCCGGATACCGGGACAGGGCGTGAAAAACTGTTTTTT. Translating it yields CASSPDTGTGREKLFF.